This entry concerns a single T cell receptor (beta chain). Its antigen is currently unknown. Trimming pared 8 bases from V and 3 bases from J, leaving 16 bases between. Per germline, CDR1 MNHNS and CDR2 SASEGT. The CDR3 loop spans 15 amino acids. Both 60 Vbeta primers and 13 Jbeta primers went into the PCR. The repertoire was sequenced with immunoSEQ multiplex PCR; TCRdb's copy has only in-frame clones and lacks some. This repertoire shows about 100,000 clones, around 76% found once; its top ten account for under 3.5%. The data are from a study of cytomegalovirus exposure and HLA in healthy donors. Study conclusions and caveats: Sequencing likely generated an artifact that appeared as a cluster of highly shared sequence variants. In a later analysis, a genetic analysis reported fewer productive-TCR N-insertions in an Asian-associated ancestry cluster than the cohort average.

Specimen: PBMCs. This chain uses TRBV6-1 with TRBJ2-2; D is perhaps TRBD2 (7 bases). This sequence was found in a man aged 25-40 years in good health and CMV-seropositive. CDR3 sequence (DNA): TGTGCCAGCGCGGGAGTTACAGGGTACACCGGGGAGCTGTTTTTT. It codes for CASAGVTGYTGELFF.